A single sample is the source of the 6 T cell receptor beta chains below, sequenced in a study of Graves' ophthalmopathy and Graves' hyperthyroidism. Beta-chain TCR CDR3 regions were amplified from RNA transcripts. RT-PCR in the first round used HTBI primers; a second-round multiplex PCR followed. TCRdb reprocessed the multiplex PCR reads with MiXCR, giving one entry per CDR3 protein. The sample includes under 350,000 distinct CDR3 sequences, under 20% of them seen just once. Input material: peripheral blood. Receptor source: an adult man with Graves' ophthalmopathy.

This clonotype has at least ten counts. The CDR3 sequence is CASSALLGQLYGYTF. The CDR3 coding sequence is TGTGCCAGCAGTGCCCTCTTGGGCCAGCTCTATGGCTACACCTTC. This chain joins TRBV28 and TRBJ1-2; no firm D call. The CDR3 is 15 amino acids. Between the trimmed V and J ends, which lost 5 bases and 4 bases, there was a span of 17 bases. Germline CDR1 and CDR2: MDHEN and SYDVKM.

This clonotype was recorded many times. CDR3 DNA sequence: TGTGCCAGCAGGGCCGGACAGGACAGCAATCAGCCCCAGCATTTT. It codes for CASRAGQDSNQPQHF. The V and J genes are TRBV6-1 and TRBJ1-5; 7 nucleotides match TRBD1. CDR1 MNHNS and CDR2 SASEGT come from the germline V gene. This CDR3 is 15 amino acids long. Trimming removed 6 bases from V and 1 base from J; junction bases left unmatched: 6.

This clonotype has a handful of counts. Just one base apart from a much larger clone, this may be a read error. Since the CDR3 does not end with the conserved phenylalanine or tryptophan, this likely comes from a read error. J is TRBJ1-2 and V is TRBV6-1, with D perhaps TRBD1 (5 bases). The germline V gene encodes CDR1 MNHNS and CDR2 SASEGT. CDR3 length: 12 residues. Between the trimmed V and J ends, which lost 8 bases and 8 bases, there was a span of 15 bases. CDR3: CASRIGVRGYTL. In DNA form, the CDR3 reads TGTGCCAGCCGGATAGGGGTTCGGGGCTACACCCTC.

This clonotype appeared many times. The rearrangement joins TRBV12-3 or TRBV12-4 to TRBJ2-6; the D gene could be TRBD1 or TRBD2 (5 bases each). The ends were cut back, 7 bases at V and 4 bases at J, with 8 bases in the middle. This CDR3 has 13 amino acids. CDR3 sequence (DNA): TGTGCCAGCACAGGGACCGGGGCCAACGTCCTGACTTTC. Amino acid sequence: CASTGTGANVLTF.

This clonotype has a count of ten or more. The chain joins TRBV6-2 or TRBV6-3 to TRBJ2-2, with TRBD2 identical over 7 bases. In germline, CDR1 is MNHEY, CDR2 SVGEGT. The CDR3 runs 16 residues. Trimming cost V 5 bases and J 0 bases; bases outside gene matches: 6. The CDR3 sequence is CASSRGDGTNTGELFF. The CDR3 region has the DNA TGTGCCAGCAGTCGGGGGGACGGCACGAACACCGGGGAGCTGTTTTTT.

At least ten counts were recorded for this clonotype. This chain uses TRBV6-5 with TRBJ2-7, with 9 bases matching TRBD2. CDR3 length: 12 residues. The J segment lost 2 bases and the V segment lost 8 bases, leaving 1 base of the junction unmatched. Per germline, CDR1 MNHEY and CDR2 SVGAGI. The CDR3 reads CASRTSAYEQYF. The DNA of the CDR3 is TGTGCCAGCCGGACTAGCGCCTACGAGCAGTACTTC.